The sequence of this TCR beta chain was determined in a study of CD8 T cells in ankylosing spondylitis (dated by TCRdb to between 2016 and 2019). Looking at the study overall: To find TCR variants linked to disease, the study profiled T cell receptor beta repertoires in ankylosing spondylitis patients and healthy donors. In total, the full study cohort was made up of 100 to 140 healthy donors and 25 ankylosing spondylitis patients. Peripheral blood was sampled, and synovial fluid was additionally collected from ankylosing spondylitis patients. Findings and caveats that apply to the study as a whole: Some motif variants had previously been reported in the synovial fluid and blood of reactive arthritis patients, which suggests shared mechanisms of disease initiation. Blood from ankylosing spondylitis patients appeared to be characterized by a TCR beta motif composed of under 10 highly homologous amino acid variants. The disease-linked clones had a CD8+ phenotype and were found at relatively low frequencies in peripheral blood. The disease-linked clones were reported to be significantly enriched in matched synovial fluid samples from ankylosing spondylitis patients.

Synovial fluid samples were matched to blood samples from the same ankylosing spondylitis patients. The sequencer listed for this sample is Illumina HiSeq 2500. Quantitative 5'-RACE with molecular barcodes was the method used to prepare the TCR beta libraries. In the paper's pipeline: A new computational method based on a probabilistic model of VDJ rearrangement was used to identify disease-linked TCR variants. TCRdb redid the processing of the public reads, applying fastp at Q25 and MiXCR, and retained in-frame beta chains. Under each unique CDR3 protein, matching rows form one entry showing the most common genes and DNA. Clone size and V and J calls follow TCRdb, not the original study. This sample has roughly 35,000 distinct CDR3 sequences in its table, and about an eighth of those were observed once. The ten biggest clones cover under 35% of the sample. Of note for this clonotype: This clone's antigen is unknown. Base qualities are not recorded, but no much larger clone differs from it by a single base.

Via the germline V gene (reference sequence), CDR1 is DFQATT and CDR2 SNEGSKA. A distance of 20 bases separates the germline ends of V and J, which lose 2 bases and 7 bases respectively. The CDR3 holds 15 amino acids from the cysteine to the phenylalanine. Of all the DNA, just the CDR3 is kept, 45 bases in frame from base 1. The V and J genes are TRBV20-1 and TRBJ2-5; a tentative D call is TRBD2 (6 bases match). The TCR comes from a male donor with ankylosing spondylitis. The sequenced material came from synovial fluid, either unsorted or a sorted T cell fraction (not recorded which). The CDR3 here reads CSARSVLAFGGTQYF. The DNA sequence is TGCAGTGCTAGATCCGTCTTGGCATTCGGGGGGACCCAGTACTTC.